Listed below are T cell receptor beta chains from one sample, sequenced in a study of T cells in Graves' hyperthyroidism and ophthalmopathy. TCRdb reprocessed the multiplex PCR reads with MiXCR, giving one entry per CDR3 protein. The repertoire holds hundreds of thousands of distinct CDR3 sequences, 14% to 15% seen once, with 3.5% to 4.5% in the top ten. Sequencing was carried out using blood. These receptors originate from a woman aged 40 to 55 with Graves' ophthalmopathy. CDR3s include the opening cysteine and the closing phenylalanine or tryptophan. The order of the fields is clone size, J gene, D gene, CDR3 length, V gene, CDR3 DNA, CDR3 protein. D genes are given only for firm matches. Size tells how often a clone was seen (once, few, many) or the class of an expanded clone, and some rows leave it out.

clone size: many
J gene: TRBJ1-5
D gene: NA
CDR3 length: 15
V gene: TRBV28
CDR3 DNA: TGTGCCAGCAGTTTTCGTGGGAGTAGCTATCAGCCCCAGCATTTT
CDR3 protein: CASSFRGSSYQPQHF

clone size: NA
J gene: TRBJ1-1
D gene: NA
CDR3 length: 14
V gene: TRBV7-9
CDR3 DNA: TGTGCCAGCAGGTCCGGAAGCAGTTCATTTGAAGCTTTCTTT
CDR3 protein: CASRSGSSSFEAFF

clone size: few
J gene: TRBJ2-7
D gene: NA
CDR3 length: 16
V gene: TRBV4-1
CDR3 DNA: TGCGCCAGCAGCCAAGATAAACCAGCAAACTCCTACGAGCAGTACTTC
CDR3 protein: CASSQDKPANSYEQYF

clone size: few
J gene: TRBJ1-6
D gene: TRBD1
CDR3 length: 15
V gene: TRBV28
CDR3 DNA: TGTGCCAGCAGTACCCCGGGACAGGCTAATTCACCCCTCCACTTT
CDR3 protein: CASSTPGQANSPLHF

clone size: many
J gene: TRBJ1-5
D gene: NA
CDR3 length: 17
V gene: TRBV28
CDR3 DNA: TGTGCCAGCAGTCAAGATAAGACAGGCGGTCGCAATCAGCCCCAGCATTTT
CDR3 protein: CASSQDKTGGRNQPQHF

clone size: many
J gene: TRBJ1-1
D gene: NA
CDR3 length: 14
V gene: TRBV6-5
CDR3 DNA: TGTGCCAGCAGTCCCGGACAAGCGAGCACTGAAGCTTTCTTT
CDR3 protein: CASSPGQASTEAFF

clone size: many
J gene: TRBJ2-7
D gene: NA
CDR3 length: 15
V gene: TRBV28
CDR3 DNA: TGTGCCAGCAGTCTAACCCCAGGGGTCACCTACGAGCAGTACTTC
CDR3 protein: CASSLTPGVTYEQYF

clone size: many
J gene: TRBJ2-7
D gene: NA
CDR3 length: 14
V gene: TRBV7-2
CDR3 DNA: TGTGCCAGCAGCTTAGGACTAACCAAATGGAAGCAGTACTTC
CDR3 protein: CASSLGLTKWKQYF

clone size: few
J gene: TRBJ2-2
D gene: NA
CDR3 length: 15
V gene: TRBV4-3
CDR3 DNA: TGCGCCAGCAGCCAAGGGGACTCGTACACCGGGGAGCTGTTTTTT
CDR3 protein: CASSQGDSYTGELFF

clone size: many
J gene: TRBJ2-7
D gene: TRBD2
CDR3 length: 14
V gene: TRBV28
CDR3 DNA: TGTGCCAGCAATTGGGCGGGGGTCGCCTACGAGCAGTACTTC
CDR3 protein: CASNWAGVAYEQYF

clone size: many
J gene: TRBJ1-1
D gene: NA
CDR3 length: 14
V gene: TRBV12-3/TRBV12-4
CDR3 DNA: TGTGCCAGCAGTTTAGCGGAGGGGTACACTGAAGCTTTCTTT
CDR3 protein: CASSLAEGYTEAFF

clone size: few
J gene: TRBJ2-7
D gene: NA
CDR3 length: 14
V gene: TRBV6-5
CDR3 DNA: TGTGCCAACAGTTACCGGGACAATTCCTACGAGCAGTACTTC
CDR3 protein: CANSYRDNSYEQYF

clone size: many
J gene: TRBJ1-1
D gene: TRBD1
CDR3 length: 14
V gene: TRBV7-2
CDR3 DNA: TGTGCCAGCAGCTCGACAGGGTTCGGCACTGAAGCTTTCTTT
CDR3 protein: CASSSTGFGTEAFF

clone size: many
J gene: TRBJ2-5
D gene: NA
CDR3 length: 12
V gene: TRBV15
CDR3 DNA: TGTGCCACCAGCAGAGATACGGGGACCCAGTACTTC
CDR3 protein: CATSRDTGTQYF

clone size: many
J gene: TRBJ2-5
D gene: TRBD2
CDR3 length: 16
V gene: TRBV19
CDR3 DNA: TGTGCCAGTAGTCCCACCCGGGGAGGGCGACAAGAGACCCAGTACTTC
CDR3 protein: CASSPTRGGRQETQYF

clone size: many
J gene: TRBJ2-7
D gene: TRBD2
CDR3 length: 15
V gene: TRBV20-1
CDR3 DNA: TGCAGTGCTAGTCTAGGAGCGGGAGGGCCCTACGAGCAGTACTTC
CDR3 protein: CSASLGAGGPYEQYF

clone size: many
J gene: TRBJ2-7
D gene: TRBD2
CDR3 length: 15
V gene: TRBV27
CDR3 DNA: TGTGCCAGCAGTATGACTAGCGGAAGCTCCTACGAGCAGTACTTC
CDR3 protein: CASSMTSGSSYEQYF

clone size: few
J gene: TRBJ2-7
D gene: NA
CDR3 length: 13
V gene: TRBV7-8
CDR3 DNA: TGTGCCACCAGTGGAGGGGTGTCGGAAGAGCAGTACTTC
CDR3 protein: CATSGGVSEEQYF

clone size: NA
J gene: TRBJ2-5
D gene: NA
CDR3 length: 12
V gene: TRBV12-3/TRBV12-4
CDR3 DNA: TGTGCCAGCAGTCAGGGACGGAGGACCCAGTACTTC
CDR3 protein: CASSQGRRTQYF

clone size: NA
J gene: TRBJ1-2
D gene: TRBD1
CDR3 length: 16
V gene: TRBV19
CDR3 DNA: TGTGCCAGTAGTATAGGCCGGGACAGGGAATCGGGTGGCTACACCTTC
CDR3 protein: CASSIGRDRESGGYTF

clone size: NA
J gene: TRBJ2-5
D gene: TRBD1
CDR3 length: 17
V gene: TRBV6-2/TRBV6-3
CDR3 DNA: TGTGCCACCAGCGACGGACAGGGTCGATTATTTATGGAGACCCAGTACTTC
CDR3 protein: CATSDGQGRLFMETQYF

clone size: few
J gene: TRBJ1-2
D gene: TRBD1
CDR3 length: 14
V gene: TRBV29-1
CDR3 DNA: TGCAGCGTTGGCCGGACAGGGGTTAACTATGGCTACACCTTC
CDR3 protein: CSVGRTGVNYGYTF

clone size: many
J gene: TRBJ1-1
D gene: TRBD1
CDR3 length: 14
V gene: TRBV7-8
CDR3 DNA: TGTGCCAGCAGCTCCGGGACAGGGAGTACTGAAGCTTTCTTT
CDR3 protein: CASSSGTGSTEAFF

clone size: many
J gene: TRBJ2-7
D gene: TRBD2
CDR3 length: 16
V gene: TRBV20-1
CDR3 DNA: TGCAGTGCTAACTTCGGGACTAGCGGGAGATTCTACGAGCAGTACTTC
CDR3 protein: CSANFGTSGRFYEQYF

clone size: NA
J gene: TRBJ1-1
D gene: TRBD1
CDR3 length: 17
V gene: TRBV20-1
CDR3 DNA: TGCAGTGCTAGAGATACAGACAGGGGCTACTGGAACACTGAAGCTTTCTTT
CDR3 protein: CSARDTDRGYWNTEAFF

clone size: many
J gene: TRBJ2-7
D gene: NA
CDR3 length: 14
V gene: TRBV5-4
CDR3 DNA: TGTGCCAACAAATCAGGCTTACGGGAGTACGAGCAGTACTTC
CDR3 protein: CANKSGLREYEQYF

clone size: many
J gene: TRBJ2-6
D gene: NA
CDR3 length: 15
V gene: TRBV12-3/TRBV12-4
CDR3 DNA: TGTGCCAGCGTAAGCCGGTCTTCTGGGGCCAACGTCCTGACTTTC
CDR3 protein: CASVSRSSGANVLTF

clone size: many
J gene: TRBJ1-1
D gene: NA
CDR3 length: 13
V gene: TRBV12-3/TRBV12-4
CDR3 DNA: TGTGCCAGCAGCGGTAGATCGAACACTGAAGCTTTCTTT
CDR3 protein: CASSGRSNTEAFF

clone size: NA
J gene: TRBJ1-1
D gene: NA
CDR3 length: 11
V gene: TRBV7-8
CDR3 DNA: TGTGCCAGCAGCTGGGCCGGGGAGGCTTTCTTT
CDR3 protein: CASSWAGEAFF

clone size: few
J gene: TRBJ1-1
D gene: NA
CDR3 length: 18
V gene: TRBV11-1
CDR3 DNA: TGTGCCAGCAGCCCACAGACGGACGTTTTCTTCTTGAACACTGAAGCTTTCTTT
CDR3 protein: CASSPQTDVFFLNTEAFF

clone size: many
J gene: TRBJ1-1
D gene: NA
CDR3 length: 15
V gene: TRBV12-3/TRBV12-4
CDR3 DNA: TGTGCCAGCAACCACCAGGGGTCTTTTAACGGTGAAGCTTTCTTT
CDR3 protein: CASNHQGSFNGEAFF

clone size: few
J gene: TRBJ2-2
D gene: NA
CDR3 length: 13
V gene: TRBV6-5
CDR3 DNA: TGTGCCAGCAGTTATTCGGGTGGCGGGGAGCTGTTTTTT
CDR3 protein: CASSYSGGGELFF

clone size: few
J gene: TRBJ1-2
D gene: NA
CDR3 length: 16
V gene: TRBV11-1
CDR3 DNA: TGTGCCAGCAGCCCACATGTACAGGGTACTAACTATGGCTACACCTTC
CDR3 protein: CASSPHVQGTNYGYTF

clone size: many
J gene: TRBJ1-2
D gene: TRBD1
CDR3 length: 12
V gene: TRBV20-1
CDR3 DNA: TGCAGTGCTACACAGACAGGGGTTGGCTACACCTTC
CDR3 protein: CSATQTGVGYTF

clone size: few
J gene: TRBJ2-3
D gene: NA
CDR3 length: 17
V gene: TRBV6-2/TRBV6-3
CDR3 DNA: TGTGCCAGCAGCGGACTGGAACAAGCCGCTAGCACAGATACGCAGTATTTT
CDR3 protein: CASSGLEQAASTDTQYF

clone size: NA
J gene: TRBJ1-2
D gene: TRBD1
CDR3 length: 14
V gene: TRBV6-1
CDR3 DNA: TGTGCCAGCAGAGGAAGGGACAGGGAGGATGGCTACACCTTC
CDR3 protein: CASRGRDREDGYTF

clone size: NA
J gene: TRBJ2-7
D gene: NA
CDR3 length: 14
V gene: TRBV7-3
CDR3 DNA: TGTGCCAGCAGCCCTGGACAGTCCAACTACGAGCAGTACTTC
CDR3 protein: CASSPGQSNYEQYF

clone size: many
J gene: TRBJ2-7
D gene: NA
CDR3 length: 16
V gene: TRBV28
CDR3 DNA: TGTGCCAGCAGCTCCCCGGGGAGAAGCAGCTCCTACGAGCAGTACTTC
CDR3 protein: CASSSPGRSSSYEQYF

clone size: few
J gene: TRBJ1-5
D gene: NA
CDR3 length: 15
V gene: TRBV7-2
CDR3 DNA: TGTGCCAGCAGCCTTTCCGGACCGATCAATCAGCCCCAGCATTTT
CDR3 protein: CASSLSGPINQPQHF

clone size: many
J gene: TRBJ2-7
D gene: NA
CDR3 length: 14
V gene: TRBV27
CDR3 DNA: TGTGCCAGCAGTTTATCTCCGGCGTACTACGAGCAGTACTTC
CDR3 protein: CASSLSPAYYEQYF

clone size: many
J gene: TRBJ2-2
D gene: TRBD1
CDR3 length: 16
V gene: TRBV12-3/TRBV12-4
CDR3 DNA: TGTGCCAGCAGCCCCCGGACAGGGGGTTCGTCCGGGGAGCTGTTTTTT
CDR3 protein: CASSPRTGGSSGELFF

clone size: NA
J gene: TRBJ2-7
D gene: TRBD2
CDR3 length: 17
V gene: TRBV13
CDR3 DNA: TGTGCCAGCAGCCCGGGGACTAGCGGGAGGGCCACCTACGAGCAGTACTTC
CDR3 protein: CASSPGTSGRATYEQYF

clone size: many
J gene: TRBJ2-7
D gene: NA
CDR3 length: 14
V gene: TRBV27
CDR3 DNA: TGTGCCAGCAGCATGGGCCGGACAGTGAGGGAGCAGTACTTC
CDR3 protein: CASSMGRTVREQYF

clone size: NA
J gene: TRBJ1-1
D gene: NA
CDR3 length: 16
V gene: TRBV2
CDR3 DNA: TGTGCCAGCAGTGAAATCGACAGGACCTTGAACACTGAAGCTTTCTTT
CDR3 protein: CASSEIDRTLNTEAFF

clone size: many
J gene: TRBJ2-7
D gene: TRBD1
CDR3 length: 15
V gene: TRBV28
CDR3 DNA: TGTGCCAGCAGTCCACAGACAGGGGCCTGGAACGAGCAGTACTTC
CDR3 protein: CASSPQTGAWNEQYF

clone size: NA
J gene: TRBJ2-5
D gene: TRBD1
CDR3 length: 16
V gene: TRBV5-1
CDR3 DNA: TGCGCCAGCAGCTCAATCCCGGGGACAGCCGAAGAGACCCAGTACTTC
CDR3 protein: CASSSIPGTAEETQYF

clone size: many
J gene: TRBJ1-5
D gene: NA
CDR3 length: 12
V gene: TRBV6-1
CDR3 DNA: TGTGCCAGCGGCAGTTTCAATCAGCCCCAGCATTTT
CDR3 protein: CASGSFNQPQHF

clone size: many
J gene: TRBJ1-2
D gene: NA
CDR3 length: 17
V gene: TRBV28
CDR3 DNA: TGTGCCAGCAGTTTAGGCGGAACGGAGGGGAGTCGGTACGGCTACACCTTC
CDR3 protein: CASSLGGTEGSRYGYTF

clone size: few
J gene: TRBJ2-7
D gene: NA
CDR3 length: 12
V gene: TRBV5-1
CDR3 DNA: TGCGCCAGCAGCTTTGCTCAGGGCGAGCAGTACTTC
CDR3 protein: CASSFAQGEQYF

clone size: many
J gene: TRBJ1-5
D gene: NA
CDR3 length: 13
V gene: TRBV30
CDR3 DNA: TGTGCCTGGAGCGAATATAGCAATCAGCCCCAGCATTTT
CDR3 protein: CAWSEYSNQPQHF

clone size: many
J gene: TRBJ2-5
D gene: TRBD1
CDR3 length: 15
V gene: TRBV5-1
CDR3 DNA: TGCGCCAGCAGCGATGGGACAGGGGGCGTGGAGACCCAGTACTTC
CDR3 protein: CASSDGTGGVETQYF

clone size: NA
J gene: TRBJ2-3
D gene: NA
CDR3 length: 14
V gene: TRBV29-1
CDR3 DNA: TGCAGCGTTGAAACCCGGAACGTTGCAGATACGCAGTATTTT
CDR3 protein: CSVETRNVADTQYF

clone size: NA
J gene: TRBJ1-2
D gene: NA
CDR3 length: 13
V gene: TRBV5-4
CDR3 DNA: TGTGCCAGCAGCCCGACAGCCCTGAATGGCTACACCTTC
CDR3 protein: CASSPTALNGYTF

clone size: many
J gene: TRBJ2-5
D gene: TRBD2
CDR3 length: 16
V gene: TRBV6-1
CDR3 DNA: TGTGCCAGCATCCCGGGACTAGCGGGCCTACAAGAGACCCAGTACTTC
CDR3 protein: CASIPGLAGLQETQYF

clone size: many
J gene: TRBJ2-7
D gene: TRBD1
CDR3 length: 15
V gene: TRBV7-2
CDR3 DNA: TGTGCCAGCAGCTTAGCGGGACAGGGGTTGCACGAGCAGTACTTC
CDR3 protein: CASSLAGQGLHEQYF

clone size: many
J gene: TRBJ2-5
D gene: TRBD1
CDR3 length: 14
V gene: TRBV12-3/TRBV12-4
CDR3 DNA: TGTGCCAGCAGTTTTGGGACAGGGGGAGAGACCCAGTACTTC
CDR3 protein: CASSFGTGGETQYF

clone size: NA
J gene: TRBJ2-3
D gene: NA
CDR3 length: 13
V gene: TRBV5-1
CDR3 DNA: TGCGCCAGCAGCACTGAGAGGGCAGATACGCAGTATTTT
CDR3 protein: CASSTERADTQYF

clone size: NA
J gene: TRBJ1-3
D gene: NA
CDR3 length: 18
V gene: TRBV11-2
CDR3 DNA: TGTGCCAGCAGCTCGAACCAAGCTAGGACAGCCTCTGGAAACACCATATATTTT
CDR3 protein: CASSSNQARTASGNTIYF